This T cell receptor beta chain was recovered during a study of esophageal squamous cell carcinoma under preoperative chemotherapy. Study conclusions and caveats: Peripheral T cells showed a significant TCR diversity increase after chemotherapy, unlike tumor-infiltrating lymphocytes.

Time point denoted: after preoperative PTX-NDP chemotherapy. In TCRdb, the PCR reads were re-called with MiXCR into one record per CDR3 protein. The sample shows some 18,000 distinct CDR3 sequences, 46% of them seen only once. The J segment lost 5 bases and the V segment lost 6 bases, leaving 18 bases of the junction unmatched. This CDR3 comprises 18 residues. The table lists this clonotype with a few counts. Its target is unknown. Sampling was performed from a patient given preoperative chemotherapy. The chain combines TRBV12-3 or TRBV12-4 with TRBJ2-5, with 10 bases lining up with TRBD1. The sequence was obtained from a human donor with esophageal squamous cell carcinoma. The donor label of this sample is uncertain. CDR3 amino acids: CASSHRTGGSTGAETQYF. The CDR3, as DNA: TGTGCCAGCAGCCACCGGACAGGGGGATCGACAGGTGCGGAGACCCAGTACTTC.